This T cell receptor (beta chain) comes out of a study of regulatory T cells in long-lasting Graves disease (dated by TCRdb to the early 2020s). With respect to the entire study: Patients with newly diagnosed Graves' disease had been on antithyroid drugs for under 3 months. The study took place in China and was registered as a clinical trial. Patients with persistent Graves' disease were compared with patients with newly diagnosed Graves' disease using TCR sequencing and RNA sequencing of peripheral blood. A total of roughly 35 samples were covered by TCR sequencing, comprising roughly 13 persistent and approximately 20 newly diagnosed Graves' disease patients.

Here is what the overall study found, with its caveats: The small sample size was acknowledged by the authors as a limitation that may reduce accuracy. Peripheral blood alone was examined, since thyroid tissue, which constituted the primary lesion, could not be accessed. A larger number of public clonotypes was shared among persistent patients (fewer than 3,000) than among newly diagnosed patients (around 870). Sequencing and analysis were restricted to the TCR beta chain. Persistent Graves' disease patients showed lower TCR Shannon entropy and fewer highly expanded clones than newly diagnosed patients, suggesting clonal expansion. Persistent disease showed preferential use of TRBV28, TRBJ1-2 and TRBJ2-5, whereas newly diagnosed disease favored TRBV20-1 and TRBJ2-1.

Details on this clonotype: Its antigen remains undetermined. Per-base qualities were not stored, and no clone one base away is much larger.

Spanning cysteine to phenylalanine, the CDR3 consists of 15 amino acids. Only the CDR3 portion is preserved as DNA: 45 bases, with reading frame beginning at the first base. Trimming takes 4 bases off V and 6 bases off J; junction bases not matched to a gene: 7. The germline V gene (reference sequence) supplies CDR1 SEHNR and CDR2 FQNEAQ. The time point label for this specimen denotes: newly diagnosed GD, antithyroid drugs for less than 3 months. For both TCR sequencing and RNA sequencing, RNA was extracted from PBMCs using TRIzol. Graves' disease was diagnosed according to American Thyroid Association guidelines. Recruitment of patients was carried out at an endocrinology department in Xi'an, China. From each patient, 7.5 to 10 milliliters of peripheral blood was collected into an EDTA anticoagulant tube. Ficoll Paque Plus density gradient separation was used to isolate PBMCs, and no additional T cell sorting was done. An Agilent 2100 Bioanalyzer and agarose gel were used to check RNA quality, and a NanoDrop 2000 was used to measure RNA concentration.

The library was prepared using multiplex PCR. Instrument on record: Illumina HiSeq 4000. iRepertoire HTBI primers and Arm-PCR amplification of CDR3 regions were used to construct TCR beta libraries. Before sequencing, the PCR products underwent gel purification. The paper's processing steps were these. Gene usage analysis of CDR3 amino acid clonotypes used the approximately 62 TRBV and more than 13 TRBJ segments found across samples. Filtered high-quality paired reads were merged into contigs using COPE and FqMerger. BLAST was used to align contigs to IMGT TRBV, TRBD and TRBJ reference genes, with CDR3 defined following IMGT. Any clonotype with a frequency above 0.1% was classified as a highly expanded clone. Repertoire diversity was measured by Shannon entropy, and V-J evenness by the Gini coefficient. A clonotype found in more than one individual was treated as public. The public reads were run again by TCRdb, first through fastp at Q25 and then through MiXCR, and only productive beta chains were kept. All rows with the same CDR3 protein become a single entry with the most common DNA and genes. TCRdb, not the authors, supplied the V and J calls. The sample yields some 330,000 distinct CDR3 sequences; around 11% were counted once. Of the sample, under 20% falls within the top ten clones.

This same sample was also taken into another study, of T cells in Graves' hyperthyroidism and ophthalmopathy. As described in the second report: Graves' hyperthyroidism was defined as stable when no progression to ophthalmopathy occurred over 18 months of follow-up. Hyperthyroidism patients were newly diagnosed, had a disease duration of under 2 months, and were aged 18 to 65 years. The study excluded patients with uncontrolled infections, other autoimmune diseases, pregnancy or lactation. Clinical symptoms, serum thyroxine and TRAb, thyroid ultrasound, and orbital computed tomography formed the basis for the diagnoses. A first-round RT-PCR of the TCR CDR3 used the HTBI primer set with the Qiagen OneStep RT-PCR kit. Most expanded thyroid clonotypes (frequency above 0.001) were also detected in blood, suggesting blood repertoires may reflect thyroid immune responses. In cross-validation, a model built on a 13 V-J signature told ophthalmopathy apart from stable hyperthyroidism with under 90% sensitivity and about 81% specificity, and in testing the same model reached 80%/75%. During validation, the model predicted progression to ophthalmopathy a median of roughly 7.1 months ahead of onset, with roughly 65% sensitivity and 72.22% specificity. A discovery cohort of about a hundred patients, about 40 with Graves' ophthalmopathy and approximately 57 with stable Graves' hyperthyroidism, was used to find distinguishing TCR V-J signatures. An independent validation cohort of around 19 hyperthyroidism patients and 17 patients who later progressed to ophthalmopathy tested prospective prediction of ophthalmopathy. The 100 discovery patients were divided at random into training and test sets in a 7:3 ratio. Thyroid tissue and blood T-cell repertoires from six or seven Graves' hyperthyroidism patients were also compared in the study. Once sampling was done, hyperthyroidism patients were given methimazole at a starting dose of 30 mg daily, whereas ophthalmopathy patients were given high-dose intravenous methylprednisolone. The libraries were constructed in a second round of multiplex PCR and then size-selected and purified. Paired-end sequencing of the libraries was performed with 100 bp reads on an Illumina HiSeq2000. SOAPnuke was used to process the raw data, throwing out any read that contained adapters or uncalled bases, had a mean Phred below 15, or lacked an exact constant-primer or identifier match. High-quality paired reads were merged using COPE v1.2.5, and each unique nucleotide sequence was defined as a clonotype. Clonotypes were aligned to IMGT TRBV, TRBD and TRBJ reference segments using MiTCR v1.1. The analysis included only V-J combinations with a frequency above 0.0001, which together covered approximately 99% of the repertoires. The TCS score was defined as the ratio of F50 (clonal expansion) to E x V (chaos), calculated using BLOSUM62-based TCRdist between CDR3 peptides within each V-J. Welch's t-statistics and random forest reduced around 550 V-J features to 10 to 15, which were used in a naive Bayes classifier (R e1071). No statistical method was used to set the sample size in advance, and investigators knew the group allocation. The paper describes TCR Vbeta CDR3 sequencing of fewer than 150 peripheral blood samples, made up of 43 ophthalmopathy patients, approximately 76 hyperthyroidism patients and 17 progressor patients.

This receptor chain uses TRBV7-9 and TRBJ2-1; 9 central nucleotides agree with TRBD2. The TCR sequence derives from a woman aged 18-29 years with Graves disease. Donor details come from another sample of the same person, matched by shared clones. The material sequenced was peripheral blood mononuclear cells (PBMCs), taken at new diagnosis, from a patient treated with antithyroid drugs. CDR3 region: CASSSVLAGTNEQFF. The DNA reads TGTGCCAGCAGCTCGGTCCTAGCGGGAACCAATGAGCAGTTCTTC.